The present T cell receptor beta chain was sequenced within a study of shared clonotypes between healthy human individuals. Researchers divided each subset's genomic DNA evenly across several immunoSEQ plates. Clones were read by immunoSEQ multiplex PCR, and TCRdb kept only the in-frame ones, dropping some. The table has 2 million to 2.5 million clones, around 95% seen once. CD4+ cells yielded CD45RA+ naive and CD45RA-negative memory subsets. There are 15 residues in the CDR3. V dropped 6 bases and J dropped 4 bases, with 16 bases sitting between them. The germline V gene encodes CDR1 MNHEY and CDR2 SMNVEV (reference sequence).

The J gene is TRBJ1-5, the V gene TRBV27; D unresolved. This receptor was taken from a man aged 18 to 29 in good health. The specimen sequenced was naive CD4+ T cells sorted from blood. Subset of the sample: CD45RA+ positively selected. The CDR3 sequence: CASSSDQVGNQPQHF. CDR3 sequence (DNA): TGTGCCAGCAGCTCAGACCAGGTGGGGAATCAGCCCCAGCATTTT.